Listed here are 16 T cell receptor beta chains from one sample, sequenced in a study of OX40 agonist ivuxolimab in advanced cancers. Method: immunoSEQ multiplex PCR; TCRdb's copy keeps in-frame clones and lacks some. The sample carries just under 85,000 clones, approximately 87% recorded once. Sample: CD4+ or CD8+ T cells sorted from blood, taken in a trial of the OX40 agonist ivuxolimab. These receptors were collected from an adult with an advanced solid tumor such as melanoma, head and neck, liver or kidney cancer.

The genes are TRBV6-5 and TRBJ2-7; weak D call: TRBD2 (6 bases). V lost 6 bases and J lost 7, with 13 bases in between. The CDR3 loop spans 12 amino acids. Germline values: CDR1 MNHEY, CDR2 SVGAGI. The CDR3 DNA reads as TGTGCCAGCAGATCGGATGGGGGGGAGCAGTACTTC. It is translated as CASRSDGGEQYF.

V is TRBV21-1 and J is TRBJ2-7; the table assigns TRBD1, which was not confirmed against the DNA. TRBV21-1 is designated a pseudogene. The CDR3 has 14 residues. The CDR3 sequence: CASSKGGRFYEQYF. The CDR3 region has the DNA TGTGCCAGCAGCAAAGGGGGCAGATTCTACGAGCAGTACTTC.

The chain carries TRBV7-3 and TRBJ2-1, with D perhaps matching TRBD1 (6 bases). V lost 4 bases and J lost 9, with 13 bases in between. CDR1 and CDR2 from the germline V gene are SGHTA and FQGTGA. The CDR3 is 13 amino acids. Here the CDR3 reads CASSSGTGTEQFF. CDR3 coding DNA: TGTGCCAGCAGCTCCGGAACAGGGACTGAGCAGTTCTTC. Drawing the rest from reference TRBV7-3 and TRBJ2-1, the complete variable domain is GAGVSQTPSNKVTEKGKYVELRCDPISGHTALYWYRQSLGQGPEFLIYFQGTGAADDSGLPNDRFFAVRPEGSVSTLKIQRTERGDSAVYLCASSSGTGTEQFFGPGTRLTVL.

The chain employs TRBV15 and TRBJ2-3; no clear D gene. Per the germline V gene, CDR1 is LNHNV and CDR2 is YYDKDF (reference sequence). Trimming took off 1 base at V and 5 bases at J, with 16 bases between the two ends. This CDR3 is 16 amino acids long. As DNA, the CDR3 is TGTGCCACCAGCAGAGTAAAAACAGTGAATATAGATACGCAGTATTTT. As protein: CATSRVKTVNIDTQYF. The whole variable domain, filled in from reference TRBV15 and TRBJ2-3, reads DAMVIQNPRYQVTQFGKPVTLSCSQTLNHNVMYWYQQKSSQAPKLLFHYYDKDFNNEADTPDNFQSRRPNTSFCFLDIRSPGLGDTAMYLCATSRVKTVNIDTQYFGPGTRLTVL.

This chain joins TRBV7-9 and TRBJ1-2, with D possibly matching TRBD1 (6 bases). The CDR3 is 16 residues long. Germline V gene lookup returns CDR1 SEHNR and CDR2 FQNEAQ (reference sequence). Trimming took off 5 bases at V and 1 base at J, with 17 bases between the two ends. The CDR3 reads CASSLSTGADNYGYTF. The CDR3 coding sequence is TGTGCCAGCAGCCTCTCGACAGGTGCTGATAACTATGGCTACACCTTC.

This clone was observed a single time. V usage is TRBV27 and J usage is TRBJ2-2; D not resolved. The CDR3 sequence is 14 residues long. The V and J ends lost 3 bases and 4 bases respectively, with 9 bases between them. Germline loops: CDR1 MNHEY, CDR2 SMNVEV (reference sequence). CDR3: CASSFGFGTGELFF. The CDR3 bases are TGTGCCAGCAGTTTTGGGTTTGGCACCGGGGAGCTGTTTTTT.

The chain couples TRBV7-2 to TRBJ1-6, with 10 bases lining up with TRBD1. Per the germline V gene, CDR1 is SGHTA and CDR2 is FQGNSA. The CDR3 runs 15 residues. V dropped 4 bases and J dropped 8; count of bases not matched to a gene: 5. CDR3 in amino acids: CASSSGGTGDSPLHF. For the CDR3, the DNA is TGTGCCAGCAGCTCGGGGGGGACAGGGGATTCACCCCTCCACTTT. The entire variable domain, with the rest obtained from reference TRBV7-2 and TRBJ1-6, is as follows: GAGVSQSPSNKVTEKGKDVELRCDPISGHTALYWYRQSLGQGLEFLIYFQGNSAPDKSGLPSDRFSAERTGGSVSTLTIQRTQQEDSAVYLCASSSGGTGDSPLHFGNGTRLTVT.

The V call is TRBV30, the J call TRBJ1-6, with 7 nucleotides matching TRBD1. The CDR3 runs to 15 residues. Germline V CDR1 and CDR2: GTSNPN, SVGIG (reference sequence). Germline trimming cut 0 bases from V and 6 bases from J; bases unmatched to any gene: 5. CDR3 loop: CAWSVLGQSNSPLHF. CDR3 nucleotide sequence: TGTGCCTGGAGTGTACTGGGACAGAGTAATTCACCCCTCCACTTT.

The rearrangement links TRBV11-1 to TRBJ2-1, with 10 bases lining up with TRBD1. In germline, CDR1 is SGHAT, CDR2 FQDESV (reference sequence). The CDR3 is 15 residues long. V was clipped by 4 bases and J by 5 bases; unmatched bases: 5. DNA for the CDR3: TGTGCCAGCAGCTGGGGACAGGGGATCGACAATGAGCAGTTCTTC. Amino acids: CASSWGQGIDNEQFF. Using reference TRBV11-1 and TRBJ2-1 for the parts outside the CDR3, the full variable domain is EAEVAQSPRYKITEKSQAVAFWCDPISGHATLYWYRQILGQGPELLVQFQDESVVDDSQLPKDRFSAERLKGVDSTLKIQPAELGDSAMYLCASSWGQGIDNEQFFGPGTRLTVL.

The chain links TRBV30 to TRBJ1-5; D is possibly TRBD1 (6 bases). V was trimmed by 4 bases and J by 3 bases, leaving 13 bases between them. Germline V CDR1 and CDR2: GTSNPN, SVGIG (reference sequence). The CDR3 covers 14 residues. In DNA form, the CDR3 reads TGTGCCTGGACCGAACAGGGCTACAATCAGCCCCAGCATTTT. Its translation: CAWTEQGYNQPQHF.

The chain has TRBV9 and TRBJ2-5; 8 nucleotides match TRBD1. Trimming removed 7 bases from V and 1 base from J; junction bases left unmatched: 9. The CDR3 is made up of 15 amino acids. Germline V gene sequence: CDR1 SGDLS, CDR2 YYNGEE. Here the CDR3 reads CASGGTGEPQETQYF. In DNA, the CDR3 is TGTGCCAGCGGGGGGACAGGAGAACCCCAAGAGACCCAGTACTTC.

J is TRBJ2-7 and V is TRBV6-5, with D perhaps TRBD1 (5 bases). This CDR3 is built from 11 residues. Germline V gene lookup returns CDR1 MNHEY and CDR2 SVGAGI. V lost 9 bases and J lost 4, with 10 bases in between. CDR3 nucleotides: TGTGCCAGGATAACAGGTTACGAGCAGTACTTC. It yields the protein CARITGYEQYF.

V gene TRBV4-3 combines with J gene TRBJ1-4, with D possibly TRBD1 on 5 matching bases. With 0 bases removed from V and 0 bases from J, the gap between germline ends came to 11 bases. The CDR3 has 17 amino acids. Germline V gene data show CDR1 as LGHNA and CDR2 as YSLEER. CDR3 protein: CASSQDSGAATNEKLFF. In DNA form, the CDR3 reads TGCGCCAGCAGCCAAGATAGCGGGGCCGCAACTAATGAAAAACTGTTTTTT.

The J gene is TRBJ1-6, the V gene TRBV7-2; D gene uncertain. CDR3 length: 14 amino acids. Germline loops: CDR1 SGHTA, CDR2 FQGNSA. V shed 5 bases and J shed 7 bases, with 12 bases lying between them. This CDR3 reads CASSLDLFNSPLHF. CDR3 DNA sequence: TGTGCCAGCAGCCTAGACCTGTTCAATTCACCCCTCCACTTT. The whole variable domain, filled in from reference TRBV7-2 and TRBJ1-6, reads GAGVSQSPSNKVTEKGKDVELRCDPISGHTALYWYRQSLGQGLEFLIYFQGNSAPDKSGLPSDRFSAERTGGSVSTLTIQRTQQEDSAVYLCASSLDLFNSPLHFGNGTRLTVT.

This CDR3 is CASSQLSGTGGIYEQYF. CDR3 nucleotides: TGCGCCAGCAGCCAGCTATCCGGGACAGGGGGCATCTACGAGCAGTACTTC. The J gene is TRBJ2-7, the V gene TRBV4-3, with 12 bases that match TRBD1. CDR3 size: 17 residues. V was clipped by 3 bases and J by 3 bases; unmatched bases: 9. Germline CDR1 LGHNA, CDR2 YSLEER.

This clone was found once. The chain links TRBV5-4 to TRBJ2-5, with 8 nucleotides matching TRBD2. Losses at the gene ends were 4 bases for V and 5 bases for J; bases not matched to a gene: 7. The CDR3 loop spans 14 amino acids. Germline loops: CDR1 SGHNT, CDR2 YYREEE (reference sequence). CDR3 DNA: TGTGCCAGCAGCGGTAGCGGGGTGTTGGAGACCCAGTACTTC. Translated: CASSGSGVLETQYF.